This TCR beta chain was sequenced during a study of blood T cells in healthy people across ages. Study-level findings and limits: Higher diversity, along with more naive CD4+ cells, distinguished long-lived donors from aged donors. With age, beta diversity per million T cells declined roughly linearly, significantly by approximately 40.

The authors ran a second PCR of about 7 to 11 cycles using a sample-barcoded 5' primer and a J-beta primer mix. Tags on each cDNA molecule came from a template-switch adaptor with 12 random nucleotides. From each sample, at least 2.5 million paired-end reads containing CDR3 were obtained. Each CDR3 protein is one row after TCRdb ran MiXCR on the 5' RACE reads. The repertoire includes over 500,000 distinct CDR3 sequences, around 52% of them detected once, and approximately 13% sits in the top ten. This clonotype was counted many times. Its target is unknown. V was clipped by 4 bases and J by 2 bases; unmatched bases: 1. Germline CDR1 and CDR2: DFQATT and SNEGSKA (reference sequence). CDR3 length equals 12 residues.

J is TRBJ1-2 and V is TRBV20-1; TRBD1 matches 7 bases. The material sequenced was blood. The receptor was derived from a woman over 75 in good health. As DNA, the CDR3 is TGCAGTGCTACAGGGGGGAACTATGGCTACACCTTC. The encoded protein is CSATGGNYGYTF.